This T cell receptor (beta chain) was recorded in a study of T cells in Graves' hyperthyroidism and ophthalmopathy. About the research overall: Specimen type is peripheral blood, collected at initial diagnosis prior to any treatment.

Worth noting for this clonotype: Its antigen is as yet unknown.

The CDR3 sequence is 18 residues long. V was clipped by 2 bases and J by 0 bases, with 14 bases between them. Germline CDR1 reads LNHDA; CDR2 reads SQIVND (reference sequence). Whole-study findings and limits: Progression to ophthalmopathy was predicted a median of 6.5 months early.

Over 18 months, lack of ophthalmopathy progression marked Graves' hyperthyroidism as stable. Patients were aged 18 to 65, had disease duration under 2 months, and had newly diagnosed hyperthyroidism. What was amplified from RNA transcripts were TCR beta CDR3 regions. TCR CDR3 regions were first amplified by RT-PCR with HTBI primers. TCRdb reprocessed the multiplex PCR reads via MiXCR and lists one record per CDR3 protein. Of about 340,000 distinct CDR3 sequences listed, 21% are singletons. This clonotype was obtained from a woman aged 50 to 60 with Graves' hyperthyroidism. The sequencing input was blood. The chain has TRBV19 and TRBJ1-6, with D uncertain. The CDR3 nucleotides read TGTGCCAGTAGTATACCCAGTGAGGAGGGCTCCTATAATTCACCCCTCCACTTT. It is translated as CASSIPSEEGSYNSPLHF.